A single sample gave rise to the 14 T cell receptor beta chains below, sequenced in a study of T cells in Graves' hyperthyroidism and ophthalmopathy. Amplification yielded TCR beta CDR3 regions, with RNA transcripts as the source. HTBI primers were employed in a first-round RT-PCR of the TCR CDR3. TCRdb analysed the multiplex PCR reads with MiXCR anew, one entry per CDR3 protein. Here the sample spans fewer than 110,000 distinct CDR3 sequences, 47% being singletons. The sample taken for sequencing was blood. The receptors originated from a man aged 35 to 55 with Graves' hyperthyroidism.

V is TRBV5-1 and J is TRBJ2-5; TRBD2 is a possible D gene (7 bases). With 4 bases removed from V and 6 bases from J, the gap between germline ends came to 10 bases. Germline assignment: CDR1 SGHRS and CDR2 YFSETQ. This CDR3 spans 12 amino acids. CDR3 bases: TGCGCCAGCAGCGGGGGGGCCCAGACCCAGTACTTC. Translating it yields CASSGGAQTQYF.

The J gene is TRBJ1-6, the V gene TRBV25-1, with 8 nucleotides matching TRBD1. The CDR3 loop spans 14 amino acids. The germline V gene has CDR1 MGHDK and CDR2 SYGVNS. After removal of 7 bases from V and 10 bases from J, the junction contained 9 bases not matched to a gene. The CDR3 sequence: CASTPGTGHSPLHF. CDR3 bases: TGTGCCAGCACCCCTGGGACAGGTCACTCACCCCTCCACTTT.

This chain connects TRBV2 to TRBJ1-2; D is possibly TRBD1 (5 bases). This CDR3 region has 15 residues. Trimming shortened V by 0 bases and J by 4 bases, and 12 bases separated the two germline ends. CDR1 and CDR2 from the germline V gene are SNHLY and FYNNEI. As DNA, the CDR3 is TGTGCCAGCAGTGAAGCGGGTCAGGGTTTCTATGGCTACACCTTC. It specifies CASSEAGQGFYGYTF.

This clonotype was observed a single time. Here the CDR3 reads CASRRAMDIQGEETQYF. The CDR3 DNA reads as TGTGCCAGCAGGAGGGCGATGGACATACAAGGTGAAGAGACCCAGTACTTC. The chain recombines TRBV2 with TRBJ2-5; D may correspond to TRBD1 or TRBD2 (5 bases each). The V gene lost 6 bases and the J gene lost 3 bases, with 23 bases spanning the gap. Germline values: CDR1 SNHLY, CDR2 FYNNEI. The CDR3 covers 17 residues.

Only a few counts were recorded for this clonotype. J is TRBJ1-1 and V is TRBV6-5; D gene uncertain. The CDR3 extends over 17 amino acids. Germline CDR1 is MNHEY and CDR2 is SVGAGI. V gave up 2 bases and J gave up 0 bases, with 16 bases separating them. CDR3 protein: CASSYESGYGMNTEAFF. The CDR3 coding sequence is TGTGCCAGCAGTTACGAGTCGGGTTATGGGATGAACACTGAAGCTTTCTTT.

Comments on this clonotype: A single base separates this from a much larger clone, so it may be a read error. Because it lacks the conserved phenylalanine or tryptophan at the end, this CDR3 is likely a read error. The CDR3 DNA sequence: TGCGCCAGCAGCCAAGCTGCGGGGGGGACGAGAGAGACCCAGTACTGC. Its protein product is CASSQAAGGTRETQYC. The J gene is TRBJ2-5, the V gene TRBV7-2, with TRBD2 matching 9 bases. The V gene's germline CDR1 is SGHTA and CDR2 FQGNSA. This CDR3 spans 16 amino acids.

The chain employs TRBV20-1 and TRBJ1-4, with D possibly matching TRBD1 (5 bases). Germline V gene lookup returns CDR1 DFQATT and CDR2 SNEGSKA (reference sequence). V was pared by 1 base and J by 7 bases, with 16 bases between. The CDR3 is 15 residues long. Here the CDR3 DNA reads TGCAGTGCTAGAGTAGGGAGGGGAAACACTGAAAAACTGTTTTTT. Translating gives CSARVGRGNTEKLFF.

This chain joins TRBV7-6 and TRBJ2-2; D might be TRBD1 (5 bases). Germline lookup yields CDR1 SGHVS and CDR2 FNYEAQ. Trimming cost V 4 bases and J 8 bases, with 14 bases left between them. CDR3 length: 14 residues. The CDR3 DNA is TGTGCCAGCAGCTCAGCGAAGGACAAGGGGGAGCTGTTTTTT. This gives the protein CASSSAKDKGELFF. Based on the CDR3 plus reference TRBV7-6 and TRBJ2-2, the full variable domain is GAGVSQSPRYKVTKRGQDVALRCDPISGHVSLYWYRQALGQGPEFLTYFNYEAQQDKSGLPNDRFSAERPEGSISTLTIQRTEQRDSAMYRCASSSAKDKGELFFGEGSRLTVL.

This clonotype was seen at least ten times. The chain has TRBV7-2 and TRBJ2-1; TRBD2 agrees at 10 bases. The trim removed 2 bases at V and 9 bases at J, leaving 13 bases unmatched. Germline lookup yields CDR1 SGHTA and CDR2 FQGNSA. There are 17 residues in the CDR3. In DNA form, the CDR3 reads TGTGCCAGCAGCTTACGGGCTAGCGGGAGTTTTTTTGGTGAGCAGTTCTTC. Protein sequence: CASSLRASGSFFGEQFF.

This clonotype was seen repeatedly, ten times or more. The gene calls are TRBV6-4 and TRBJ1-6, with unresolved D. The germline gives CDR1 MRHNA, CDR2 SNTAGT. V dropped 8 bases and J dropped 8 bases, with 10 bases sitting between them. This CDR3 comprises 12 residues. The CDR3 DNA reads TGTGCCAGCCACCGTGTGGATTCACCCCTCCACTTT. It codes for CASHRVDSPLHF.

The table lists this clonotype with many counts. The J gene is TRBJ1-1, the V gene TRBV19; maybe TRBD1 (6 bases). V gave up 4 bases and J gave up 3 bases, with 18 bases separating them. The CDR3 contains 16 residues. Germline lookup yields CDR1 LNHDA and CDR2 SQIVND (reference sequence). The CDR3 DNA follows: TGTGCCAGTAGTAGGAAAAAACAGGGTTTTTACACTGAAGCTTTCTTT. It specifies CASSRKKQGFYTEAFF.

This rearrangement joins TRBV2 to TRBJ2-7; a possible D gene is TRBD1 (6 bases). This CDR3 has 11 amino acids. From germline, CDR1 is SNHLY and CDR2 FYNNEI. The CDR3 nucleotides are TGTGCTAGGGCAGGGGAGACTATGCAGTACTTC. Protein sequence: CARAGETMQYF.

About this clonotype: A much larger clone differs from this one at a single base, so this may be a read error. The chain is built from TRBV11-2 and TRBJ1-1; D unresolved. CDR1 SGHAT and CDR2 FQNNGV come from the germline V gene. Trimming cost V 6 bases and J 0 bases, with 11 bases left between them. There are 14 residues in the CDR3. The DNA for the CDR3 is TGTGCCAGCAGTTGGGTCAGCATGAACACTGAAGCTTTCTTT. Translating gives CASSWVSMNTEAFF.

This clonotype was picked up many times. The J gene is TRBJ1-2, the V gene TRBV19, with TRBD1 identical over 9 bases. This CDR3 is built from 13 residues. V was clipped by 8 bases and J by 0 bases; unmatched bases: 1. Germline CDR1 is LNHDA and CDR2 is SQIVND (reference sequence). In nucleotides, the CDR3 is TGTGCCAGTCGGGACAGGGCTAACTATGGCTACACCTTC. Amino acids: CASRDRANYGYTF.